This TCR beta chain originates from a study of naive and memory T cell subsets. Whole-study findings and limits: This RNA-based method may be sensitive to activation-related transcript changes.

As regards this clonotype: Its antigen is unknown.

An oligonucleotide containing a UMI was ligated to the 3' end of TCR cDNA. Deletions cut 2 bases from V and 1 base from J, with 7 bases between. CDR1 and CDR2 (germline): SGHTA, FQGTGA. The CDR3 consists of 14 residues. The SP2 primer and nested alpha and beta constant region primers amplified ligated cDNA in four rounds. For blood and skin samples, reverse transcription used TCR alpha and beta constant primers. TCRdb redid the calling of the 5' RACE reads with MiXCR, one entry per CDR3 protein. Found here are about 62,000 distinct CDR3 sequences, 6% to 8.5% of them singletons; the top ten hold around 21%.

This rearrangement joins TRBV7-3 to TRBJ2-3; the D is unclear. This TCR was recovered from a female donor in good health. The chain's CDR3 is CASSLGVRTDTQYF. The CDR3 nucleotides are TGTGCCAGCAGCTTAGGGGTCCGCACAGATACGCAGTATTTT.